This TCR beta chain derives from a study of regulatory T cells in long-lasting Graves disease. Notes on the study in general: Patients with persistent disease showed a bias toward TRBV28, TRBJ1-2 and TRBJ2-5.

J gave up 3 bases and V 6 bases, and 8 bases lay outside the gene matches. Germline V lookup: CDR1 DFQATT, CDR2 SNEGSKA (reference sequence). The CDR3 sequence is 14 residues long. According to the study, TCR beta libraries were built with iRepertoire HTBI primers and CDR3-region Arm-PCR. TCRdb analysed the multiplex PCR reads with MiXCR anew, one entry per CDR3 protein. The table lists 400,000 to 550,000 distinct CDR3 sequences, 15% of them singletons. For this clonotype: Its antigen remains unknown. With a much larger clone just one base away, this may be a read error.

Time point noted: newly diagnosed GD, antithyroid drugs for less than 3 months. PBMC RNA served as the TCR library source. Guidelines of the American Thyroid Association were used to diagnose Graves' disease. These data were also filed under a second study, of T cells in Graves' hyperthyroidism and ophthalmopathy.

The TCR sequence derives from a woman aged 25-40 years with Graves disease. The sequences come from peripheral blood mononuclear cells (PBMCs), collected at new diagnosis, from a patient treated with antithyroid drugs. This rearrangement joins TRBV20-1 to TRBJ1-5, with 7 bases fitting TRBD1. Here the CDR3 DNA reads TGCAGTGCGTCGGCACAGGGGACCAATCAGCCCCAGCATTTT. The encoded protein is CSASAQGTNQPQHF.